The clone carrying this T cell receptor beta chain has ten or more counts. Its target is not known. Different DNA sequences within this sample yield the same CDR3. This sample was included in a study of Ad26.COV2.S vaccination and SARS-CoV-2 variants. The study's findings and limits: In vaccinated individuals, spike-specific CD8+ and CD4+ T cell responses reportedly displayed substantial breadth.

Specified treatment: about 20 received Ad26.COV2.S at low or high dose, single or two shots; 5 received placebo; per-sample allocation not given. Day 63 following the first vaccine or placebo injection was when the samples were taken. The vaccine antigen was prefusion-stabilized Wuhan SARS-CoV-2 spike. TCRdb keeps only in-frame clones here, not all; method: immunoSEQ multiplex PCR. In the table there are around 400,000 clones, 89% of which are singletons. With V trimmed by 0 bases and J by 2 bases, 7 bases remained unmatched. This CDR3 is 18 amino acids long. Germline V gene sequence: CDR1 MNHEY, CDR2 SVGEGT.

Sequencing used peripheral blood, obtained in a trial of Ad26.COV2.S vaccine versus placebo. This clonotype was obtained from a person between 18 and 60 years old who received the Ad26.COV2.S COVID-19 vaccine or a placebo. This chain uses TRBV6-2 or TRBV6-3 with TRBJ2-1, with 10 bases identical to TRBD2. The chain's CDR3 is CASSYSASGRAAYNEQFF. The CDR3 DNA reads TGTGCCAGCAGTTACTCGGCCAGCGGGAGGGCAGCCTACAATGAGCAGTTCTTC.